This TCR beta chain comes out of a study of T cell responses to AZD1222 COVID-19 vaccine. Assay used: immunoSEQ multiplex PCR; TCRdb lists only in-frame clones, some missing. The repertoire holds more than 150,000 clones, with roughly 88% as singletons. J was trimmed by 2 bases and V by 6 bases; bases with no gene match: 8. Per the germline V gene, CDR1 is ENHRY and CDR2 is SYGVKD. The CDR3 has 15 amino acids. Source: peripheral blood, taken on day 0 of AZD1222 vaccination. The J gene is TRBJ2-7, the V gene TRBV10-3; the match to TRBD1 covers 9 bases. The sequence came from an adult in good health. Here the CDR3 reads CAIRDGQGYAYEQYF. CDR3 in DNA: TGTGCCATCAGGGATGGACAGGGGTACGCCTACGAGCAGTACTTC.